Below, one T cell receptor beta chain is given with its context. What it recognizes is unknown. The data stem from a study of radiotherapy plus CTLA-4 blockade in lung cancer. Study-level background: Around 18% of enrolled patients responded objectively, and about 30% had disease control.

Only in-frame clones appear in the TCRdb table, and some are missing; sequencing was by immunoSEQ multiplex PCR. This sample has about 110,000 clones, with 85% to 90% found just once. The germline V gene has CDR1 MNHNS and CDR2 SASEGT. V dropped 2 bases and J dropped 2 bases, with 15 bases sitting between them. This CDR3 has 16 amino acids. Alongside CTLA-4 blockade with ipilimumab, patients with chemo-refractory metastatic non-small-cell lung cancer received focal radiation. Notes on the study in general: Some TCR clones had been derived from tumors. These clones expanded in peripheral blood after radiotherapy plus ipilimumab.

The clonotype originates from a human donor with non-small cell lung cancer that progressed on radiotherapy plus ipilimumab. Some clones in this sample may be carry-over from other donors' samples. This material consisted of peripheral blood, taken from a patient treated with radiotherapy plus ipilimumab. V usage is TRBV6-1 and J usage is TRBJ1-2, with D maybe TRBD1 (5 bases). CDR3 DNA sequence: TGTGCCAGCAGTGAATCAGCAGGGCGGGTGAACTATGGCTACACCTTC. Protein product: CASSESAGRVNYGYTF.